This T cell receptor (beta chain) was recorded in a study of human T cells and chemical hapten exposure. General observations from the study: TCRs above 1 in 1000 frequency did not change with DPC sensitization.

Researchers extracted total RNA from unfractionated whole blood. TCRdb ran MiXCR on the 5' RACE reads and lists one entry per CDR3 protein. Of some 150,000 distinct CDR3 sequences listed, around 4.1% were seen once; the top ten hold approximately 1.3%. Germline assignment: CDR1 MGHDK and CDR2 SYGVNS. The CDR3 contains 13 residues. V was shortened by 2 bases and J by 3 bases, with 8 bases between the two germline ends. This clonotype has at least ten counts. The antigen is unknown. The chain recombines TRBV25-1 with TRBJ2-7, with TRBD1 as a possible D gene (6 bases). The sequence came from a female donor in good health. CDR3 residues: CASSETGNYEQYF. As DNA, the CDR3 is TGTGCCAGCAGTGAAACAGGGAACTACGAGCAGTACTTC.